Listed below are T cell receptor beta chains from one sample, sequenced in a study of monozygotic twins with inflammatory bowel disease. TCRdb re-called the 5' RACE reads; every CDR3 protein appears as one record, without DNA. This table lists roughly 160,000 distinct CDR3 sequences. Sequencing input: blood. These receptors all come from a human donor with ulcerative colitis or Crohn's disease, or a healthy co-twin of an affected twin (not recorded which). The CDR3 runs from the conserved cysteine through the conserved F or W.

v_call	j_call	cdr3_aa
TRBV18	TRBJ2-3	CASSPRDSPSTDTQYF
TRBV12-3/TRBV12-4	TRBJ1-2	CASSPGQRGYTF
TRBV12-3/TRBV12-4	TRBJ2-3	CASSLAGHAGTDTQYF
TRBV7-2	TRBJ2-1	CTSSFSGNGEQFF
TRBV7-2	TRBJ1-1	CASSWGLGGHTEAFF
TRBV6-5	TRBJ1-6	CASSYGSNNSPLHF
TRBV20-1	TRBJ2-1	CSAREGTSGSRDEQFF
TRBV12-3/TRBV12-4	TRBJ2-3	CASSPRTGTDTQYF
TRBV12-3/TRBV12-4	TRBJ1-2	CASSPPGRGHGYTF
TRBV5-6	TRBJ2-7	CASSPTSGQGRDEQYF
TRBV29-1	TRBJ2-3	CSVETLARADTQYF
TRBV11-2	TRBJ1-2	CASSLDFNGFYGYTF
TRBV5-1	TRBJ1-6	CASSLDSSSYNSPLHF
TRBV5-6	TRBJ2-1	CASSYRGSYNEQFF
TRBV5-6	TRBJ2-7	CASSFSLRTYEQHF
TRBV21-1	TRBJ1-5	CASSTCRDDGRAPQHF
TRBV5-1	TRBJ2-5	CASSLEFQEQETQYF
TRBV6-5	TRBJ2-3	CASSYPSGEGGFTDTQYF
TRBV7-2	TRBJ2-5	CASSPLSLQETQYF
TRBV4-2	TRBJ2-3	CASGLRRLAGGNSSTDTQYF
TRBV28	TRBJ1-5	CASSYHSGRYQPQHF
TRBV14	TRBJ2-2	CASSRQFLNTGELFF
TRBV19	TRBJ2-1	CASQGWANEPFF
TRBV27	TRBJ2-2	CASSLNSYTGELFF
TRBV2	TRBJ1-2	CASSIQRTGDGYTF
TRBV2	TRBJ1-4	CANTRGRGGEKLFF
TRBV12-3/TRBV12-4	TRBJ1-2	CASSLVAEGNYGYTF
TRBV20-1	TRBJ2-1	CSAPGAVSSYNEQFF
TRBV10-3	TRBJ2-1	CAISRSGRPSYNEQFF
TRBV24-1	TRBJ2-1	CATSDLIYNEQFF
TRBV20-1	TRBJ2-5	CSAREWGGPVETQYF